A single sample gave rise to the 2 T cell receptor beta chains below, sequenced in a study of blood T cell repertoires in COVID-19. This table comes from immunoSEQ multiplex PCR, and its TCRdb copy is limited to in-frame clones, with some not included. The table lists approximately 320,000 clones, about 88% of them singletons. The sample taken for sequencing was PBMCs or T cells enriched from blood (not recorded which). The source of these receptors is a man aged 60 to 69 who had recovered from COVID-19.

A few counts support this clone. This chain joins TRBV11-2 and TRBJ2-1, with D possibly TRBD2 on 6 matching bases. CDR1 and CDR2 (germline): SGHAT, FQNNGV. Between the trimmed V and J ends, which lost 1 base and 9 bases, there was a span of 10 bases. CDR3 length: 13 amino acids. The CDR3 sequence is CASSLVRGSEQFF. CDR3 nucleotide sequence: TGTGCCAGCAGCTTAGTGCGGGGCAGTGAGCAGTTCTTC.

This sequence joins TRBV7-6 and TRBJ2-5; perhaps TRBD2 as D (5 bases). Germline V CDR1 and CDR2: SGHVS, FNYEAQ. CDR3 length: 13 residues. Trimming shortened V by 5 bases and J by 2 bases, and 9 bases separated the two germline ends. The CDR3 sequence is CASSPGIQETQYF. In DNA, the CDR3 is TGTGCCAGCAGCCCGGGGATACAAGAGACCCAGTACTTC.